The text below deals with one T cell receptor beta chain. Its cognate antigen is unknown. The sample belongs to a study of somatic mutations in cytotoxic T cells in rheumatoid arthritis. For the study at large: Patients gave 30 ml EDTA peripheral blood immediately after diagnosis, prior to starting treatment. General study findings and limits: CD8+ T-cell clonality showed no significant difference between rheumatoid arthritis patients and age-matched healthy controls.

Germline loops: CDR1 MDHEN, CDR2 SYDVKM. The CDR3 extends over 11 amino acids. V was clipped by 5 bases and J by 11 bases, with 10 bases between them. Profiling relied on immunoSEQ multiplex PCR, and the TCRdb table lists in-frame clones only, not all of them. This sample carries some 14,000 clones, roughly 73% of them seen once, and the ten largest clones take approximately 15%. The V gene is TRBV28, the J gene TRBJ2-1; a weak D match, TRBD1 (6 bases). What was sequenced was CD8+ T cells sorted from blood. This sequence originates from an adult with rheumatoid arthritis. The CDR3 DNA follows: TGTGCCAGCAGTCTACAGGGAAAGCAGTTCTTC. This encodes CASSLQGKQFF.